Here is one TCR beta chain with its context. The authors reverse transcribed roughly 0.5 to 1 ug RNA with random hexamers. TCRdb called the immunoSEQ multiplex PCR reads again in MiXCR, with one record for every CDR3 protein. The data contain more than 150,000 distinct CDR3 sequences, approximately 94% of them seen just once; the ten biggest clones take up 0.075% to 0.1%. The data derive from a study of CD8 T cells in Susac syndrome. The ends were cut back, 3 bases at V and 5 bases at J, with 13 bases in the middle. The CDR3 sequence is 14 residues long. The TCR comes from a human donor with Susac syndrome. The chain carries TRBV12-3 or TRBV12-4 and TRBJ2-5; D perhaps matches TRBD2 (6 bases). The material sequenced was CD4+ T cells from PBMCs. The CDR3 bases are TGTGCCAGCAGTTTGGGCGGGGCCGGGGAGACCCAGTACTTC. Protein product: CASSLGGAGETQYF.